This is a list of T cell receptor beta chains from one sample in a study of beta chain features in type 1 diabetes. Using immunoSEQ multiplex PCR, the repertoire was profiled, and TCRdb retains in-frame clones only, with some absent. Here the sample spans about 620,000 clones, around 15% being singletons. Source material: naive CD4+ T cells from blood. The receptors shown here come from a man in his late teens or twenties in good health. CDR3s include the opening cysteine and the closing phenylalanine or tryptophan. A D gene is named only where the DNA matches it firmly. Part of the rows lack a size; the others show once, few, many or a class for expanded clones.

d_call: TRBD1; clone_size: .; j_call: TRBJ2-4; v_call: TRBV29-1; cdr3_aa: CSVRQGDNIQYF; cdr3_nt: TGCAGCGTTCGACAGGGTGACAACATTCAGTACTTC
d_call: .; clone_size: .; j_call: TRBJ1-4; v_call: TRBV7-9; cdr3_aa: CASSYRQGLNEKLFF; cdr3_nt: TGTGCCAGCAGCTACCGACAAGGCTTAAATGAAAAACTGTTTTTT
d_call: .; clone_size: few; j_call: TRBJ2-4; v_call: TRBV25-1; cdr3_aa: CASSEFGGRAKNIQYF; cdr3_nt: TGTGCCAGCAGTGAATTTGGGGGACGAGCCAAAAACATTCAGTACTTC
d_call: .; clone_size: .; j_call: TRBJ1-1; v_call: TRBV29-1; cdr3_aa: CSVETQGHTEAFF; cdr3_nt: TGCAGCGTTGAGACACAGGGCCACACTGAAGCTTTCTTT
d_call: TRBD1; clone_size: few; j_call: TRBJ2-7; v_call: TRBV18; cdr3_aa: CASSPPWSGGAYEQYF; cdr3_nt: TGTGCCAGCTCACCACCGTGGTCAGGGGGAGCCTACGAGCAGTACTTC
d_call: .; clone_size: .; j_call: TRBJ1-1; v_call: TRBV7-8; cdr3_aa: CASSLVGRTLLRNTEAFF; cdr3_nt: TGTGCCAGCAGCTTAGTAGGGAGGACCCTATTAAGGAACACTGAAGCTTTCTTT
d_call: TRBD1; clone_size: .; j_call: TRBJ2-7; v_call: TRBV19; cdr3_aa: CASSIRTGDYEQYF; cdr3_nt: TGTGCCAGTAGTATCCGGACAGGGGACTACGAGCAGTACTTC
d_call: .; clone_size: .; j_call: TRBJ1-1; v_call: TRBV20-1; cdr3_aa: CVTRRGEAFF; cdr3_nt: TGCGTAACTAGGCGCGGTGAAGCTTTCTTT
d_call: TRBD1; clone_size: .; j_call: TRBJ2-3; v_call: TRBV7-8; cdr3_aa: CASSFTRGPADTQYF; cdr3_nt: TGTGCCAGCAGCTTCACCAGGGGGCCGGCAGATACGCAGTATTTT
d_call: TRBD1; clone_size: few; j_call: TRBJ1-5; v_call: TRBV7-9; cdr3_aa: CASSLAGQYSNQPQHF; cdr3_nt: TGTGCCAGCAGCTTAGCGGGACAGTATAGCAATCAGCCCCAGCATTTT
d_call: .; clone_size: few; j_call: TRBJ2-6; v_call: TRBV6-5; cdr3_aa: CASSWLQLSGANVLTF; cdr3_nt: TGTGCCAGCAGTTGGTTACAGCTTTCTGGGGCCAACGTCCTGACTTTC
d_call: .; clone_size: .; j_call: TRBJ2-5; v_call: TRBV4-1; cdr3_aa: CASRQGGKETQYF; cdr3_nt: TGCGCCAGCAGGCAGGGTGGTAAGGAGACCCAGTACTTC
d_call: .; clone_size: few; j_call: TRBJ2-2; v_call: TRBV11-2; cdr3_aa: CASSLGFRPGLYNTGELFF; cdr3_nt: TGTGCCAGCAGCTTAGGATTCAGGCCCGGGTTGTATAACACCGGGGAGCTGTTTTTT
d_call: .; clone_size: .; j_call: TRBJ1-2; v_call: TRBV4-2; cdr3_aa: CASSQDRRYTF; cdr3_nt: TGTGCCAGCAGCCAAGACAGGAGGTACACCTTC
d_call: .; clone_size: .; j_call: TRBJ2-5; v_call: TRBV19; cdr3_aa: CASSWPQETQYF; cdr3_nt: TGTGCCAGTAGTTGGCCCCAAGAGACCCAGTACTTC
d_call: TRBD2; clone_size: .; j_call: TRBJ2-7; v_call: TRBV7-2; cdr3_aa: CASSLGRLRRAGAEQYF; cdr3_nt: TGTGCCAGCAGCTTAGGACGCCTGAGGCGAGCGGGAGCCGAGCAGTACTTC
d_call: .; clone_size: few; j_call: TRBJ2-5; v_call: TRBV29-1; cdr3_aa: CSVLPEETQYF; cdr3_nt: TGCAGCGTTCTTCCGGAGGAGACCCAGTACTTC
d_call: TRBD1; clone_size: .; j_call: TRBJ1-3; v_call: TRBV5-1; cdr3_aa: CASSLKGQGTGTIYF; cdr3_nt: TGCGCCAGCAGCTTGAAGGGACAGGGAACCGGCACCATATATTTT
d_call: .; clone_size: few; j_call: TRBJ2-3; v_call: TRBV29-1; cdr3_aa: CSVSRTTDTQYF; cdr3_nt: TGCAGCGTTTCTCGGACCACAGATACGCAGTATTTT
d_call: .; clone_size: few; j_call: TRBJ2-7; v_call: TRBV28; cdr3_aa: CASSLPRRGGGHEQYF; cdr3_nt: TGTGCCAGCAGTTTACCCCGCCGGGGAGGGGGCCACGAGCAGTACTTC
d_call: TRBD1; clone_size: few; j_call: TRBJ1-1; v_call: TRBV2; cdr3_aa: CASSPGTGEAFF; cdr3_nt: TGTGCCAGCAGTCCCGGGACAGGGGAAGCTTTCTTT
d_call: .; clone_size: few; j_call: TRBJ1-1; v_call: TRBV7-2; cdr3_aa: CASSLGESSVTEAFF; cdr3_nt: TGTGCCAGCAGCTTAGGGGAATCCTCTGTAACTGAAGCTTTCTTT
d_call: .; clone_size: .; j_call: TRBJ2-7; v_call: TRBV28; cdr3_aa: CASSLTNLQQYF; cdr3_nt: TGTGCCAGCAGTTTAACCAATTTGCAGCAGTACTTC
d_call: .; clone_size: .; j_call: TRBJ2-3; v_call: TRBV12-1; cdr3_aa: CASSFPSGGTDTQYF; cdr3_nt: TGTGCCAGCAGTTTCCCCAGCGGGGGCACAGATACGCAGTATTTT
d_call: .; clone_size: few; j_call: TRBJ1-3; v_call: TRBV7-3; cdr3_aa: CASSLGLSSGNTIYF; cdr3_nt: TGTGCCAGCAGCTTGGGCCTATCCTCTGGAAACACCATATATTTT
d_call: .; clone_size: few; j_call: TRBJ2-1; v_call: TRBV2; cdr3_aa: CASTRLLNEQFF; cdr3_nt: TGTGCCAGCACGAGACTGCTAAATGAGCAGTTCTTC
d_call: TRBD2; clone_size: .; j_call: TRBJ2-3; v_call: TRBV28; cdr3_aa: CASTSSGSTDTQYF; cdr3_nt: TGTGCCAGCACCAGTAGCGGGAGCACAGATACGCAGTATTTT
d_call: TRBD2; clone_size: .; j_call: TRBJ2-3; v_call: TRBV28; cdr3_aa: CASSHRLAVSTDTQYF; cdr3_nt: TGTGCCAGCAGCCATAGACTAGCGGTTAGCACAGATACGCAGTATTTT
d_call: .; clone_size: .; j_call: TRBJ2-2; v_call: TRBV25-1; cdr3_aa: CASSESGPRGGELFF; cdr3_nt: TGTGCCAGCAGTGAATCCGGACCCCGGGGCGGGGAGCTGTTTTTT
d_call: TRBD1; clone_size: .; j_call: TRBJ2-7; v_call: TRBV2; cdr3_aa: CASQGQGSDEQYF; cdr3_nt: TGTGCCAGCCAGGGACAGGGGTCCGACGAGCAGTACTTC
d_call: .; clone_size: few; j_call: TRBJ2-3; v_call: TRBV9; cdr3_aa: CASSVDGFYGDTQYF; cdr3_nt: TGTGCCAGCAGCGTAGATGGCTTTTATGGGGATACGCAGTATTTT
d_call: TRBD2; clone_size: few; j_call: TRBJ2-3; v_call: TRBV6-6; cdr3_aa: CASSREGGRTDTQYF; cdr3_nt: TGTGCCAGCAGTCGGGAGGGAGGTAGAACAGATACGCAGTATTTT
d_call: .; clone_size: .; j_call: TRBJ2-5; v_call: TRBV27; cdr3_aa: CASSFSWQETQYF; cdr3_nt: TGTGCCAGCAGTTTCTCTTGGCAAGAGACCCAGTACTTC
d_call: .; clone_size: few; j_call: TRBJ1-1; v_call: TRBV5-1; cdr3_aa: CASSSDGRNTEAFF; cdr3_nt: TGCGCCAGCAGTTCCGACGGCCGAAACACTGAAGCTTTCTTT
d_call: .; clone_size: few; j_call: TRBJ2-7; v_call: TRBV28; cdr3_aa: CASSLPPGSYEQYF; cdr3_nt: TGTGCCAGCAGCCTGCCGCCAGGGTCCTACGAGCAGTACTTC
d_call: .; clone_size: .; j_call: TRBJ2-1; v_call: TRBV11-3; cdr3_aa: CASGRDPYNEQFF; cdr3_nt: TGTGCCAGCGGCAGGGACCCCTACAATGAGCAGTTCTTC
d_call: .; clone_size: few; j_call: TRBJ2-7; v_call: TRBV5-6; cdr3_aa: CASTLLTRGYEQYF; cdr3_nt: TGTGCCAGCACCTTACTTACCAGGGGCTACGAGCAGTACTTC
d_call: .; clone_size: .; j_call: TRBJ2-7; v_call: TRBV7-2; cdr3_aa: CASSLAVGPSYEQYF; cdr3_nt: TGTGCCAGCAGCTTAGCCGTGGGCCCCTCCTACGAGCAGTACTTC
d_call: .; clone_size: .; j_call: TRBJ1-2; v_call: TRBV5-4; cdr3_aa: CASSFSWSGAAYGYTF; cdr3_nt: TGTGCCAGCAGCTTCTCATGGTCGGGTGCGGCCTATGGCTACACCTTC
d_call: .; clone_size: .; j_call: TRBJ1-2; v_call: TRBV5-1; cdr3_aa: CASSPQQNYGYTF; cdr3_nt: TGCGCCAGCAGCCCGCAGCAAAACTATGGCTACACCTTC
d_call: TRBD2; clone_size: .; j_call: TRBJ2-2; v_call: TRBV5-1; cdr3_aa: CASSLELAGYTGELFF; cdr3_nt: TGCGCCAGCAGCTTGGAGCTAGCGGGATACACCGGGGAGCTGTTTTTT
d_call: .; clone_size: .; j_call: TRBJ2-5; v_call: TRBV4-2; cdr3_aa: CASSIRIQETQYF; cdr3_nt: TGTGCCAGCAGCATCAGGATACAAGAGACCCAGTACTTC
d_call: .; clone_size: many; j_call: TRBJ1-2; v_call: TRBV5-4; cdr3_aa: CASSTDFLYGYTF; cdr3_nt: TGTGCCAGCTCGACAGATTTCCTTTATGGCTACACCTTC
d_call: TRBD1; clone_size: .; j_call: TRBJ2-3; v_call: TRBV28; cdr3_aa: CASSFRQGITDTQYF; cdr3_nt: TGTGCCAGCAGTTTTCGACAGGGAATCACAGATACGCAGTATTTT
d_call: TRBD1; clone_size: few; j_call: TRBJ1-1; v_call: TRBV29-1; cdr3_aa: CRGQGAGNTEAFF; cdr3_nt: TGCAGGGGACAGGGGGCAGGGAACACTGAAGCTTTCTTT
d_call: .; clone_size: .; j_call: TRBJ1-2; v_call: TRBV6-5; cdr3_aa: CASSPVEGGYTF; cdr3_nt: TGTGCCAGCAGCCCAGTGGAGGGCGGCTACACCTTC
d_call: .; clone_size: .; j_call: TRBJ2-2; v_call: TRBV4-1; cdr3_aa: CASSQRSGITGELFF; cdr3_nt: TGCGCCAGCAGCCAAAGAAGCGGTATCACCGGGGAGCTGTTTTTT
d_call: .; clone_size: .; j_call: TRBJ1-3; v_call: TRBV9; cdr3_aa: CASSGGVGGNTIYF; cdr3_nt: TGTGCCAGCAGCGGTGGGGTTGGTGGAAACACCATATATTTT